These 22 T cell receptor beta chains share one sample of origin, sequenced in a study of cytomegalovirus exposure and HLA in healthy donors. The PCR had 60 Vbeta and 13 Jbeta primers. Method: immunoSEQ multiplex PCR; TCRdb's copy keeps in-frame clones and lacks some. This table has roughly 150,000 clones, 64% appearing once. Input material: PBMCs. These TCRs come from a woman aged 25 to 39 in good health and CMV-seropositive.

The chain links TRBV25-1 to TRBJ1-5, with 7 bases matching TRBD1. Germline-derived CDR1 and CDR2 are MGHDK and SYGVNS. The junction had 2 bases not matched to a gene; V was cut back by 3 bases and J by 6 bases. The CDR3 extends over 13 amino acids. For the CDR3, the DNA is TGTGCCAGCAGTGAGACAGGGTTTCAGCCCCAGCATTTT. Its protein product is CASSETGFQPQHF. Combining the CDR3 with reference TRBV25-1 and TRBJ1-5 gives the whole variable domain EADIYQTPRYLVIGTGKKITLECSQTMGHDKMYWYQQDPGMELHLIHYSYGVNSTEKGDLSSESTVSRIRTEHFPLTLESARPSHTSQYLCASSETGFQPQHFGDGTRLSIL.

The chain is built from TRBV5-8 and TRBJ2-7; 9 bases are shared with TRBD1. V shed 9 bases and J 2 bases; nucleotides not matched to a gene: 6. Germline V lookup: CDR1 SGHTS, CDR2 YDEGEE. This CDR3 has 13 residues. This CDR3 reads CATVRQGAYEQYF. CDR3 DNA sequence: TGTGCCACCGTAAGACAGGGGGCCTACGAGCAGTACTTC.

The chain uses TRBV4-2 and TRBJ1-1; D remains unclear. The V gene's germline CDR1 is LGHNA and CDR2 YNFKEQ. V was cut by 4 bases and J by 6 bases, with 6 bases left in between. CDR3 size: 11 residues. The CDR3 region is CASSLGPEAFF. In DNA form, the CDR3 reads TGTGCCAGCAGCCTTGGGCCTGAAGCTTTCTTT.

This clone was seen a single time. The CDR3 sequence is CASSPLGQGHTEAFF. The CDR3 coding sequence is TGTGCCAGCAGCCCCCTCGGTCAGGGGCACACTGAAGCTTTCTTT. J is TRBJ1-1 and V is TRBV5-5, with D tentatively TRBD1 (6 bases). Germline V gene data show CDR1 as SGHKS and CDR2 as YYEKEE (reference sequence). The CDR3 loop spans 15 amino acids. V was pared by 4 bases and J by 3 bases, with 16 bases between.

The chain employs TRBV5-1 and TRBJ2-5; D gene unclear. Trimming shortened V by 0 bases and J by 1 base, and 7 bases separated the two germline ends. Germline V lookup: CDR1 SGHRS, CDR2 YFSETQ. The CDR3 loop spans 14 amino acids. DNA for the CDR3: TGCGCCAGCAGCTTGGATCCCAGCCAAGAGACCCAGTACTTC. This sequence encodes CASSLDPSQETQYF.

The CDR3 reads CAISPGTGTNEKLFF. CDR3 DNA sequence: TGTGCCATCAGTCCCGGGACAGGAACTAATGAAAAACTGTTTTTT. The V gene is TRBV10-3, the J gene TRBJ1-4; 8 bases are a match to TRBD1. CDR3 length: 15 amino acids. Trimming cost V 5 bases and J 1 base; bases outside gene matches: 3. Germline CDR1 ENHRY, CDR2 SYGVKD.

This clone was counted a single time. The chain recombines TRBV7-9 with TRBJ1-1, with TRBD1 matching over 7 bases. CDR1 is SEHNR and CDR2 is FQNEAQ in the germline V gene (reference sequence). V shed 6 bases and J 3 bases; nucleotides not matched to a gene: 4. CDR3 length: 13 amino acids. The CDR3 DNA reads as TGTGCCAGCAGTCAAACAGGGGACACTGAAGCTTTCTTT. Protein: CASSQTGDTEAFF. Supplemented by reference TRBV7-9 and TRBJ1-1, the full variable domain reads DTGVSQNPRHKITKRGQNVTFRCDPISEHNRLYWYRQTLGQGPEFLTYFQNEAQLEKSRLLSDRFSAERPKGSFSTLEIQRTEQGDSAMYLCASSQTGDTEAFFGQGTRLTVV.

The chain recombines TRBV4-2 with TRBJ1-1, with 12 bases that match TRBD1. Germline CDR1 LGHNA, CDR2 YNFKEQ. The J segment lost 8 bases and the V segment lost 0 bases, leaving 13 bases of the junction unmatched. The CDR3 is 18 amino acids. For the CDR3, the DNA is TGTGCCAGCAGCCAAGACCGAGCCGGGACAGGGGGCGGTTTGGAAGCTTTCTTT. As protein: CASSQDRAGTGGGLEAFF.

V and J are TRBV2 and TRBJ1-3; maybe TRBD1 (5 bases). Between the trimmed V and J ends, which lost 4 bases and 8 bases, there was a span of 12 bases. The CDR3 sequence is 13 residues long. Germline CDR1 SNHLY, CDR2 FYNNEI. The DNA for the CDR3 is TGTGCCAGCAGTGCTCAGGGATTGGACACCATATATTTT. Residues: CASSAQGLDTIYF.

The chain has TRBV6-1 and TRBJ2-3; D may be TRBD2 (6 bases). CDR3 size: 14 residues. Germline CDR1 and CDR2: MNHNS and SASEGT. V shed 5 bases and J shed 1 base, with 10 bases lying between them. The CDR3 DNA is TGTGCCAGCAGTAGTGGCGGGGGCACAGATACGCAGTATTTT. Protein product: CASSSGGGTDTQYF.

Written as DNA, the CDR3 is TGTGCCAGCAGGGGGGGTCAGAACTATGGCTACACCTTC. The encoded protein is CASRGGQNYGYTF. The chain recombines TRBV9 with TRBJ1-2; perhaps TRBD1 as D (5 bases). This CDR3 spans 13 amino acids. The germline V and J ends were trimmed by 5 bases and 2 bases, with 10 bases remaining between them. Germline CDR1 and CDR2: SGDLS and YYNGEE.

The chain combines TRBV4-2 with TRBJ2-7, with 8 bases matching TRBD2. V shed 2 bases and J 3 bases; nucleotides not matched to a gene: 9. Germline CDR1 and CDR2: LGHNA and YNFKEQ. The CDR3 runs to 16 residues. The CDR3 DNA reads TGTGCCAGCAGCCAATCGGAAAGCGGGAGTAACTACGAGCAGTACTTC. Protein: CASSQSESGSNYEQYF.

In its sample, this clone was seen a few times. A read error may produce the germline difference seen at one junction end. CDR3 amino acids: CASTPIDTQYF. The CDR3 coding sequence is TGTGCCAGCACACCTATAGATACGCAGTATTTT. This rearrangement joins TRBV18 to TRBJ2-3, with no clear D. Germline lookup yields CDR1 KGHSH and CDR2 LQKENI. This CDR3 contains 11 residues.

The count of this clone is one. The chain carries TRBV7-3 and TRBJ2-1; D ambiguous. CDR3 length equals 15 residues. Trimming removed 4 bases from V and 1 base from J, with 11 bases in between. The germline CDR1 and CDR2 sequences are SGHTA and FQGTGA. CDR3 protein: CASSSRPGSYNEQFF. CDR3 DNA: TGTGCCAGCAGCTCCCGTCCCGGGTCCTACAATGAGCAGTTCTTC. Filled out from reference TRBV7-3 and TRBJ2-1, the complete variable domain reads GAGVSQTPSNKVTEKGKYVELRCDPISGHTALYWYRQSLGQGPEFLIYFQGTGAADDSGLPNDRFFAVRPEGSVSTLKIQRTERGDSAVYLCASSSRPGSYNEQFFGPGTRLTVL.

The V gene is TRBV6-5, the J gene TRBJ2-5; 13 positions match TRBD2. Unmatched junction bases numbered 1, after V lost 4 bases and J lost 2 bases. The CDR3 contains 15 residues. Germline V gene sequence: CDR1 MNHEY, CDR2 SVGAGI. The CDR3 here is CASSWGLAGQETQYF. DNA of the CDR3: TGTGCCAGCAGTTGGGGACTAGCGGGGCAAGAGACCCAGTACTTC.

The chain uses TRBV4-1 and TRBJ1-6, with TRBD1 matching over 8 bases. The V segment lost 3 bases and the J segment 5 bases; nucleotides outside the gene matches: 6. The germline CDR1 and CDR2 sequences are MGHRA and YSYEKL. The CDR3 is 16 amino acids. The CDR3 loop is CASSQTDRGDNSPLHF. DNA of the CDR3: TGCGCCAGCAGCCAGACCGACAGGGGTGATAATTCACCCCTCCACTTT.

This chain links TRBV5-8 with TRBJ2-4; TRBD1 matches at 9 bases. The germline V gene has CDR1 SGHTS and CDR2 YDEGEE. The CDR3 consists of 16 residues. Trimming took 3 bases from V and 0 from J; bases not matched to a gene: 4. CDR3 loop: CASSSGQGLAKNIQYF. CDR3 bases: TGTGCCAGCAGCTCCGGACAGGGGCTAGCCAAAAACATTCAGTACTTC.

The chain has TRBV29-1 and TRBJ1-1; 7 positions match TRBD1. The CDR3 has 19 amino acids. Germline assignment: CDR1 SQVTM and CDR2 ANQGSEA. The J segment lost 2 bases and the V segment lost 2 bases, leaving 20 bases of the junction unmatched. The CDR3 DNA is TGCAGCGTTGAACGCGCAGGGGGTGTGGGTAGGTGGGGTAACACTGAAGCTTTCTTT. It codes for CSVERAGGVGRWGNTEAFF.

This clone appeared a few times. The chain has TRBV10-3 and TRBJ2-7; tentatively, D is TRBD1 (5 bases). Trimming removed 3 bases at V and 7 bases at J, with 16 bases between. CDR3 length equals 14 residues. Germline V CDR1 and CDR2: ENHRY, SYGVKD. The CDR3 reads CAISDLTGAGEQYF. The CDR3 nucleotides are TGTGCCATCAGTGACTTAACAGGTGCTGGTGAGCAGTACTTC.

This clone was seen a handful of times. This chain joins TRBV5-4 and TRBJ1-1, with D perhaps TRBD1 (6 bases). V was trimmed by 0 bases and J by 4 bases, leaving 16 bases between them. This CDR3 comprises 16 residues. In germline, CDR1 is SGHNT, CDR2 YYREEE (reference sequence). CDR3 protein: CASSLDRGGRGTEAFF. CDR3 sequence (DNA): TGTGCCAGCAGCTTGGATCGGGGGGGGCGAGGCACTGAAGCTTTCTTT.

This chain uses TRBV2 with TRBJ2-7, with D possibly TRBD2 on 5 matching bases. This CDR3 contains 14 residues. V lost 2 bases, J lost 2 bases, and 10 bases lay in between. CDR1 SNHLY and CDR2 FYNNEI come from the germline V gene. CDR3 amino acids: CASSEFEGPYEQYF. In DNA, the CDR3 is TGTGCCAGCAGTGAATTCGAGGGCCCCTACGAGCAGTACTTC.

Turning to this clone: The DNA is omitted, as the CDR3 cannot be located on it reliably, and the CDR3 follows TCRdb's listing. This sequence joins TRBV28 and TRBJ2-5; the D call of TRBD1 is as the table states it, not checked on the DNA. Germline lookup yields CDR1 MDHEN and CDR2 SYDVKM. The CDR3 has 14 amino acids, counting both end residues. The chain's CDR3 is CASSFLAGAGTQYF.